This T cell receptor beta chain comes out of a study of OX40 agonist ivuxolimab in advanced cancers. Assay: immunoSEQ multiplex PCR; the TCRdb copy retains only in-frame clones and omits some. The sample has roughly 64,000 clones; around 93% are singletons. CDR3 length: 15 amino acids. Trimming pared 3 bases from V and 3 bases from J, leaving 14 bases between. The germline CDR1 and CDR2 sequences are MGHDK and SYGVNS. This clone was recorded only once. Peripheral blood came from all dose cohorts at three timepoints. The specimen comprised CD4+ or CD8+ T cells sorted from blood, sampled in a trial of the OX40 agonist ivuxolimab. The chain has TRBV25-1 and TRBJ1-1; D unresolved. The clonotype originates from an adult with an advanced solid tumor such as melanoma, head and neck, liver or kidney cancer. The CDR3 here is CASSDSGLGYTEAFF. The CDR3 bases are TGTGCCAGCAGTGATTCGGGTTTGGGTTACACTGAAGCTTTCTTT.